This record looks at one T cell receptor beta chain sequence and its context. The antigen remains undetermined. TCR beta libraries were built with iRepertoire HTBI primers and Arm-PCR of CDR3 regions. In the study's own analysis: The identification of approximately 62 TRBV and 14 TRBJ segments was made across samples. TCRdb used MiXCR to reprocess the multiplex PCR reads, holding one entry per CDR3 protein. For this entry, the V and J calls and clone size follow TCRdb and not the study's own pipeline. The repertoire has approximately 690,000 distinct CDR3 sequences, approximately 31% of them found once; the top ten carry around 42%. The data stem from a study of regulatory T cells in long-lasting Graves disease. Time point defined: persistent/refractory GD, antithyroid drugs over 5 years with positive TRAb. The TCR library was made from RNA extracted from PBMCs. Overall study findings and caveats: Clonotypes that were public and shared totalled 2,741 in persistent patients versus 750 to 1,000 in new patients. Lower TCR diversity characterized persistent Graves' patients relative to newly diagnosed patients.

This CDR3 region has 20 residues. V dropped 4 bases and J dropped 6; count of bases not matched to a gene: 16. Germline V gives CDR1 LNHDA, CDR2 SQIVND (reference sequence). The sequences come from peripheral blood mononuclear cells (PBMCs), collected when the disease was refractory, from a patient treated with antithyroid drugs. The V and J genes are TRBV19 and TRBJ2-2, with 14 bases identical to TRBD2. The origin of this receptor is a female donor with Graves disease. DNA for the CDR3: TGTGCCAGTAGTACCCCCCCAGGACTAGCGGGAGGTGGGCACGCCGGGGAGCTGTTTTTT. Protein sequence: CASSTPPGLAGGGHAGELFF.